This TCR beta chain was observed in a study of T-cell memory formation after mild COVID-19. TCRdb redid the calling of the 5' RACE reads with MiXCR, one entry per CDR3 protein. The table records about 240,000 distinct CDR3 sequences, roughly 10% of them present only once. This clonotype was seen a handful of times. Antigen unknown. Overall study findings and caveats: Some SARS-CoV-2-responding clones were already detected in memory before infection.

Input material: PBMCs or a T cell subset sorted from them (not recorded which). This TCR came from a man younger than 35 who had mild COVID-19 (a few samples of this study predate the infection). Cell type and time point are not known.

In nucleotides, the CDR3 is TGTGCCAGCACCGTTAGCGGGGATCAGCCCCAGCATTTT. This codes for CASTVSGDQPQHF. The chain is built from TRBV7-9 and TRBJ1-5; D remains unclear. With 7 bases removed from V and 5 bases from J, the gap between germline ends came to 12 bases. The CDR3 consists of 13 residues. Germline CDR1 and CDR2: SEHNR and FQNEAQ (reference sequence).